The clone carrying this TCR beta chain occurred a few times. The target antigen is unknown. The germline gives CDR1 SGHTA, CDR2 FQGNSA. V dropped 1 base and J dropped 5 bases, with 17 bases sitting between them. This CDR3 comprises 16 residues. This sample is drawn from a study of cytomegalovirus exposure and HLA in healthy donors. Overall study: The Caucasian-associated ancestry cluster held around 76% of under 450 genotyped donors.

General study findings and limits: As a later analysis revealed, most CMV-associated TCR beta chains appeared HLA-restricted.

PCR involved 60 Vbeta and 13 Jbeta primers. In the study's own analysis: In a later analysis, the count reached 75 million to 90 million unique TCR beta chains, with about 11 million shared. Data came from immunoSEQ multiplex PCR; TCRdb stores just in-frame clones and leaves some out. Clonal size and the V and J genes are those of that table, whereas D and trimming came from the DNA. The table lists under 200,000 clones, around 77% of them singletons. The sequence was obtained from a woman younger than 45 in good health and CMV-seropositive. Sequencing was done on a sample of PBMCs. The V call is TRBV7-2, the J call TRBJ1-1, with a weak D call TRBD1 (5 bases). The CDR3 sequence is CASSLGVFGGGTEAFF. Here the CDR3 DNA reads TGTGCCAGCAGCTTAGGGGTCTTCGGGGGTGGAACTGAAGCTTTCTTT.